What follows are 29 T cell receptor beta chains derived from one specimen sequenced in a study of blood T cell repertoires in COVID-19. The data were produced by immunoSEQ multiplex PCR, yet TCRdb's version contains in-frame clones alone and is incomplete. The sample shows around 140,000 clones, around 82% of them seen only once. Sequencing was carried out using peripheral blood. The origin of the receptors is a human donor with acute or convalescent COVID-19. The donor label of this sample is uncertain.

Remarks on this clone: Different DNA sequences within this sample yield the same CDR3. The J gene is TRBJ1-5, the V gene TRBV5-1; TRBD1 matches at 7 bases. The CDR3 consists of 15 residues. V shed 0 bases and J 2 bases; nucleotides not matched to a gene: 2. CDR1 SGHRS and CDR2 YFSETQ come from the germline V gene. In DNA, the CDR3 is TGCGCCAGCAGCTTGGAGGGGGCAGGCAATCAGCCCCAGCATTTT. This codes for CASSLEGAGNQPQHF. Based on the CDR3 plus reference TRBV5-1 and TRBJ1-5, the full variable domain is KAGVTQTPRYLIKTRGQQVTLSCSPISGHRSVSWYQQTPGQGLQFLFEYFSETQRNKGNFPGRFSGRQFSNSRSEMNVSTLELGDSALYLCASSLEGAGNQPQHFGDGTRLSIL.

CDR3 sequence reads: CASSRPGEGQPQHF. In DNA form, the CDR3 reads TGTGCCAGCAGCCGTCCAGGGGAAGGTCAGCCCCAGCATTTT. The J gene is TRBJ1-5, the V gene TRBV7-2; perhaps TRBD1 as D (6 bases). V was cut by 5 bases and J by 6 bases, with 14 bases left in between. Per germline, CDR1 SGHTA and CDR2 FQGNSA. This CDR3 has 14 amino acids.

The rearrangement links TRBV9 to TRBJ2-3; D possibly corresponds to TRBD2 (5 bases). Trimming pared 0 bases from V and 3 bases from J, leaving 5 bases between. The CDR3 is 13 residues long. CDR1 is SGDLS and CDR2 is YYNGEE in the germline V gene. The CDR3 is CASSVGGTDTQYF. The CDR3 DNA reads as TGTGCCAGCAGCGTAGGAGGGACAGATACGCAGTATTTT.

This clone occurred once. Other DNA sequences in this sample translate to the same CDR3. J is TRBJ2-7 and V is TRBV2; D not certain. Germline V gives CDR1 SNHLY, CDR2 FYNNEI. CDR3 size: 11 residues. Trimming took off 5 bases at V and 4 bases at J, with 6 bases between the two ends. The CDR3: CASSQTYEQYF. CDR3 DNA: TGTGCCAGCAGTCAAACTTACGAGCAGTACTTC.

This clone was observed once. This rearrangement joins TRBV6-1 to TRBJ1-6; D gene ambiguous. V lost 1 base, J lost 6 bases, and 4 bases lay in between. The CDR3 has 13 residues. CDR1 is MNHNS, CDR2 SASEGT, per germline. CDR3 region: CASSEVSNSPLHF. The DNA of the CDR3 is TGTGCCAGCAGTGAAGTCTCTAATTCACCCCTCCACTTT.

The V call is TRBV6-5, the J call TRBJ1-3; D ambiguous. V lost 6 bases to trimming and J lost 0 bases, with 9 bases between them. The CDR3 is 14 amino acids. The V gene's germline CDR1 is MNHEY and CDR2 SVGAGI. In nucleotides, the CDR3 is TGTGCCAGCAGAGCGGGGAGCTCTGGAAACACCATATATTTT. As protein: CASRAGSSGNTIYF.

This chain joins TRBV7-8 and TRBJ1-5; D may be TRBD1 (6 bases). The CDR3 contains 17 residues. V was shortened by 5 bases and J by 4 bases, with 21 bases between the two germline ends. Germline lookup yields CDR1 SGHVS and CDR2 FQNEAQ. For the CDR3, the DNA is TGTGCCAGCAGCGGTGGGGGGGCCCCTATAAGGAATCAGCCCCAGCATTTT. Its protein product is CASSGGGAPIRNQPQHF.

This chain uses TRBV11-2 with TRBJ1-4; no clear D gene. The CDR3 runs 15 residues. The V end was cut by 5 bases, the J end by 0 bases, with 10 bases between. Germline lookup yields CDR1 SGHAT and CDR2 FQNNGV. The CDR3 nucleotides read TGTGCCAGCAGCCCGAACCTAGCAACTAATGAAAAACTGTTTTTT. It encodes CASSPNLATNEKLFF.

This clone was observed a single time. The chain uses TRBV3-1 (or the pseudogene TRBV3-2) and TRBJ2-5; perhaps TRBD1 as D (6 bases). This CDR3 is built from 16 residues. The V gene's germline CDR1 is LGHDT and CDR2 YNNKEL (reference sequence). V dropped 2 bases and J dropped 0 bases, with 13 bases sitting between them. The CDR3 here is CASSQLGQMYQETQYF. CDR3 sequence (DNA): TGTGCCAGCAGCCAACTAGGACAGATGTACCAAGAGACCCAGTACTTC.

J is TRBJ1-2 and V is TRBV4-3; 9 positions match TRBD1. V shed 4 bases, J shed 2 bases, and the junction held 8 bases outside the gene matches. Germline CDR1 LGHNA, CDR2 YSLEER. CDR3 length equals 16 residues. The CDR3 coding sequence is TGCGCCAGCAGCCGGGAGTCGGGACAGGGAAACTATGGCTACACCTTC. Translating gives CASSRESGQGNYGYTF.

The V gene is TRBV5-1, the J gene TRBJ2-5; 8 bases map to TRBD1. The CDR3 has 14 amino acids. V lost 8 bases, J lost 0 bases, and 6 bases stayed unmatched. Looked up from germline, CDR1 is SGHRS and CDR2 is YFSETQ. The DNA for the CDR3 is TGCGCCAGTCGACAGGGGTTAGACCAAGAGACCCAGTACTTC. Translated, it gives CASRQGLDQETQYF.

This rearrangement joins TRBV4-1 to TRBJ2-7; 8 positions agree with TRBD1. V shed 1 base and J 0 bases; nucleotides not matched to a gene: 8. Germline V gives CDR1 MGHRA, CDR2 YSYEKL. The CDR3 loop spans 17 amino acids. CDR3 residues: CASSQGHGTGPSYEQYF. CDR3 in DNA: TGCGCCAGCAGCCAAGGGCACGGGACAGGACCCTCCTACGAGCAGTACTTC.

On this clone: The same CDR3 arises from other DNA sequences in this sample as well. CDR3 nucleotides: TGTGCCAGTAGTTCGACAGGGGGCCAAGAGACCCAGTACTTC. Translated, it gives CASSSTGGQETQYF. The J gene is TRBJ2-5, the V gene TRBV19, with 9 bases identical to TRBD1. V lost 5 bases to trimming and J lost 1 base; unmatched junction nucleotides: 2. The germline gives CDR1 LNHDA, CDR2 SQIVND (reference sequence). The CDR3 is 14 amino acids.

The genes are TRBV5-1 and TRBJ2-3, with D maybe TRBD2 (5 bases). Trimming took off 4 bases at V and 8 bases at J, with 11 bases between the two ends. Germline V CDR1 and CDR2: SGHRS, YFSETQ. This CDR3 is 12 amino acids long. CDR3: CASSPEVGTQYF. For the CDR3, the DNA is TGCGCCAGCAGCCCGGAGGTCGGTACGCAGTATTTT.

The genes are TRBV23-1 and TRBJ2-2; 9 positions agree with TRBD1. TRBV23-1 is an ORF for which the function is uncertain. The CDR3 is made up of 15 amino acids. Unmatched junction bases numbered 5, after V lost 3 bases and J lost 6 bases. The CDR3 sequence is CASSQGQGRAGELFF. The CDR3 DNA reads as TGCGCCAGCAGTCAGGGACAGGGAAGGGCCGGGGAGCTGTTTTTT.

This clone was recorded a few times. This chain uses TRBV19 with TRBJ1-5, with 9 bases that match TRBD1. The germline V gene encodes CDR1 LNHDA and CDR2 SQIVND (reference sequence). J was trimmed by 4 bases and V by 6 bases; bases with no gene match: 7. The CDR3 sequence is 15 residues long. The DNA of the CDR3 is TGTGCCAGTAGGGGGGGACAGGGTGGAAATCAGCCCCAGCATTTT. As protein: CASRGGQGGNQPQHF.

The chain uses TRBV7-2 and TRBJ1-6; TRBD1 is a possible D gene (5 bases). CDR1 and CDR2 (germline): SGHTA, FQGNSA. The CDR3 runs to 12 residues. Trimming took 4 bases from V and 13 from J, leaving 11 bases between them. For the CDR3, the DNA is TGTGCCAGCAGCTCTAACCGGGGGCCCCTCCACTTT. Translating gives CASSSNRGPLHF.

The chain carries TRBV19 and TRBJ1-2; maybe TRBD1 (6 bases). The CDR3 is 14 amino acids. With 5 bases removed from V and 2 bases from J, the gap between germline ends came to 12 bases. CDR1 LNHDA and CDR2 SQIVND come from the germline V gene (reference sequence). CDR3 in amino acids: CASSPLDRNYGYTF. The DNA of the CDR3 is TGTGCCAGTAGTCCCCTTGACAGGAACTATGGCTACACCTTC.

This clone was observed a single time. V gene TRBV7-3 combines with J gene TRBJ2-5, with 8 bases fitting TRBD2. There are 15 residues in the CDR3. The germline CDR1 and CDR2 sequences are SGHTA and FQGTGA. J was trimmed by 5 bases and V by 1 base; bases with no gene match: 6. CDR3 region: CASSLNGGAEETQYF. CDR3 bases: TGTGCCAGCAGCTTAAACGGGGGGGCAGAGGAGACCCAGTACTTC. Based on the CDR3 plus reference TRBV7-3 and TRBJ2-5, the full variable domain is GAGVSQTPSNKVTEKGKYVELRCDPISGHTALYWYRQSLGQGPEFLIYFQGTGAADDSGLPNDRFFAVRPEGSVSTLKIQRTERGDSAVYLCASSLNGGAEETQYFGPGTRLLVL.

V is TRBV10-1 and J is TRBJ1-2, with no clear D. CDR3 length: 15 amino acids. Per the germline V gene, CDR1 is WNHNN and CDR2 is SYGVQD (reference sequence). V lost 9 bases, J lost 1 base, and 18 bases lay in between. CDR3 region: CARIKQKFHNYGYTF. CDR3 coding DNA: TGCGCCAGAATTAAACAGAAGTTCCATAACTATGGCTACACCTTC.

This chain links TRBV4-2 with TRBJ2-2, with TRBD2 matching 11 bases. Germline trimming cut 5 bases from V and 5 bases from J; bases unmatched to any gene: 4. In germline, CDR1 is LGHNA, CDR2 YNFKEQ. The CDR3 totals 15 residues. CDR3 coding DNA: TGTGCCAGCAGCGCCGGGACTAGCGGTACCGGGGAGCTGTTTTTT. The encoded protein is CASSAGTSGTGELFF.

This clone was seen once. The J gene is TRBJ2-7, the V gene TRBV29-1; possibly TRBD1 for D (7 bases). The CDR3 covers 15 residues. From germline, CDR1 is SQVTM and CDR2 ANQGSEA. V lost 0 bases, J lost 5 bases, and 17 bases lay in between. Written as DNA, the CDR3 is TGCAGCGTTGAAGATCAGGGCAGGGGGAGGAACGAGCAGTACTTC. This encodes CSVEDQGRGRNEQYF.

The chain couples TRBV30 to TRBJ1-2; 10 positions match TRBD1. Germline V CDR1 and CDR2: GTSNPN, SVGIG (reference sequence). The CDR3 is 15 residues long. V shed 0 bases and J 7 bases; nucleotides not matched to a gene: 8. The CDR3 loop reads CAWSVGPGTGVGYTF. The CDR3 DNA reads TGTGCCTGGAGTGTAGGTCCCGGGACAGGGGTTGGCTACACCTTC.

This chain joins TRBV7-2 and TRBJ1-5, with D unclear. In germline, CDR1 is SGHTA, CDR2 FQGNSA. The ends were cut back, 2 bases at V and 0 bases at J, with 5 bases in the middle. This CDR3 comprises 14 residues. CDR3 in amino acids: CASSLQVSNQPQHF. The CDR3 bases are TGTGCCAGCAGCTTACAGGTTAGCAATCAGCCCCAGCATTTT.

This chain connects TRBV29-1 to TRBJ1-2; TRBD1 is a possible D gene (6 bases). Per germline, CDR1 SQVTM and CDR2 ANQGSEA. The CDR3 has 11 residues. V was clipped by 7 bases and J by 8 bases, with 14 bases between them. The CDR3 region is CSAQGGGGYTF. CDR3 DNA: TGCAGCGCCCAAGGGGGGGGCGGCTACACCTTC.

CDR3 DNA: TGCAGCGGATCCTCAGGACAGGCCTACAATGAGCAGTTCTTC. It is translated as CSGSSGQAYNEQFF. The chain employs TRBV29-1 and TRBJ2-1; 7 bases are a match to TRBD1. V dropped 7 bases and J dropped 2; count of bases not matched to a gene: 8. Germline lookup yields CDR1 SQVTM and CDR2 ANQGSEA. This CDR3 is 14 amino acids long.

The chain carries TRBV5-1 and TRBJ1-5; 7 bases map to TRBD1. Losses at the gene ends were 0 bases for V and 7 bases for J; bases not matched to a gene: 7. Germline V CDR1 and CDR2: SGHRS, YFSETQ. The CDR3 loop spans 15 amino acids. The CDR3 protein is CASSLGQGDRQPQHF. The CDR3 bases are TGCGCCAGCAGCTTGGGACAGGGTGACAGGCAGCCCCAGCATTTT.

The chain couples TRBV11-2 to TRBJ2-7, with TRBD1 matching 9 bases. CDR3 length equals 14 residues. The junction had 2 bases not matched to a gene; V was cut back by 3 bases and J by 2 bases. Germline assignment: CDR1 SGHAT and CDR2 FQNNGV. CDR3 region: CASSLGQGAYEQYF. For the CDR3, the DNA is TGTGCCAGCAGCTTGGGACAGGGAGCCTACGAGCAGTACTTC.

This chain links TRBV5-6 with TRBJ2-7; no clear D. The CDR3 consists of 14 residues. The V gene's germline CDR1 is SGHDT and CDR2 YYEEEE. V shed 4 bases and J shed 0 bases, with 11 bases lying between them. The CDR3 nucleotides are TGTGCCAGCAGCCCAACTGCTTTCTCCTACGAGCAGTACTTC. Translation: CASSPTAFSYEQYF.